This entry is about one T cell receptor (beta chain). It lacks a known antigen. Base qualities are not recorded, but no much larger clone differs from it by a single base. This sample was included in a study of patients and donors after allogeneic stem cell transplantation (dated by TCRdb to 2018 to 2021). The library relied on RT-PCR. The sample was run on a NextSeq 550. TCRdb handled the public reads itself, with Q25 trimming in fastp and clone calling in MiXCR, and kept productive beta chains. A single entry per CDR3 protein holds the most common genes and DNA from its merged rows. Across this sample there are about a million distinct CDR3 sequences, with more than 15% seen only once. The ten largest account for around 6% of the sample. According to the germline V gene, CDR1 reads MNHEY and CDR2 reads SVGEGT. From the cysteine through the phenylalanine, the CDR3 covers 17 amino acids. The CDR3 DNA has 51 bases and is translated from base 1. V trim: 2 bases; J trim: 5 bases; unmatched bases: 14.

The sequenced sample was blood, either unsorted or a sorted T cell fraction (not recorded which). The chain uses TRBV6-2 or TRBV6-3 and TRBJ2-7; TRBD2 agrees with 8 junctional bases. This receptor was identified in a human donor who was either an allogeneic HSCT recipient or a stem cell or donor lymphocyte infusion donor (not recorded which). It is not recorded whose cells these are; they may come from a transplant donor. The CDR3 protein sequence reads: CASSYPPGGAALDEQYF. The sequenced DNA is TGTGCCAGCAGTTACCCCCCGGGGGGGGCGGCCCTTGACGAGCAGTACTTC.